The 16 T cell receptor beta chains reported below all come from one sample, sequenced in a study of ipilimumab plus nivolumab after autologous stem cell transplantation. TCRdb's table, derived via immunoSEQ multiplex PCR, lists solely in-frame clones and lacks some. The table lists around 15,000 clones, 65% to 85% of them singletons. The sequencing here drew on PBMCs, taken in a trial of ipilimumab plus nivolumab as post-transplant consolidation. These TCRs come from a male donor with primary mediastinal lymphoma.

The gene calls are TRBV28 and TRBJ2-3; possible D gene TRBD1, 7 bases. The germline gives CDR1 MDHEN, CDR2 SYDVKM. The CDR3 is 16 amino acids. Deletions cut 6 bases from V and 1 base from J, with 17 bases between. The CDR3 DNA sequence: TGTGCCAGCAGCCTCTCAGGGGGGCCGGGCACAGATACGCAGTATTTT. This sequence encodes CASSLSGGPGTDTQYF.

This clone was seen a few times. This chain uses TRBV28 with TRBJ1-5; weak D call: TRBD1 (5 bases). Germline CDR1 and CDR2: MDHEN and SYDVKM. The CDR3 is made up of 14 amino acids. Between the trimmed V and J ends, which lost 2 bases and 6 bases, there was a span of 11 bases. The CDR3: CASSLRGEGQPQHF. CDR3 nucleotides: TGTGCCAGCAGTTTAAGAGGGGAGGGTCAGCCCCAGCATTTT.

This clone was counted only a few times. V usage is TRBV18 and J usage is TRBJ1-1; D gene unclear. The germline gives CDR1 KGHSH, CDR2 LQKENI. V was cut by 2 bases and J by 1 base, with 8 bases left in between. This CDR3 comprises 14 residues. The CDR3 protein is CASSPKTGNTEAFF. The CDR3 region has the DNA TGTGCCAGCTCACCAAAAACGGGGAACACTGAAGCTTTCTTT.

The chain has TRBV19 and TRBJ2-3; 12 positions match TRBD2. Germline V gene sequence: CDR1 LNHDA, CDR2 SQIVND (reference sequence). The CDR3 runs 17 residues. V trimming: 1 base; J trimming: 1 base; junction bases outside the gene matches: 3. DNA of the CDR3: TGTGCCAGTAGTATAGGACGGACTAGCGGGGGCACAGATACGCAGTATTTT. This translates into CASSIGRTSGGTDTQYF. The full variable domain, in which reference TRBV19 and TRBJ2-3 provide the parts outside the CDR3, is DGGITQSPKYLFRKEGQNVTLSCEQNLNHDAMYWYRQDPGQGLRLIYYSQIVNDFQKGDIAEGYSVSREKKESFPLTVTSAQKNPTAFYLCASSIGRTSGGTDTQYFGPGTRLTVL.

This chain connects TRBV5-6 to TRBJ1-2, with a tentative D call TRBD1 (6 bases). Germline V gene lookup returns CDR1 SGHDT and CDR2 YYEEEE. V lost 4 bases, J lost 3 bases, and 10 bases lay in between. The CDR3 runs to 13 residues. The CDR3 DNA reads TGTGCCAGCAGCCCCTGGACAGACTATGGCTACACCTTC. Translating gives CASSPWTDYGYTF.

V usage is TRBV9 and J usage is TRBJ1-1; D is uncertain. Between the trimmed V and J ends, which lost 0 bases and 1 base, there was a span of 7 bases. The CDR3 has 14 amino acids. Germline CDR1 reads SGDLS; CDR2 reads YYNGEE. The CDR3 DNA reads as TGTGCCAGCAGCGTAGCTCCAGAGAACACTGAAGCTTTCTTT. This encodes CASSVAPENTEAFF.

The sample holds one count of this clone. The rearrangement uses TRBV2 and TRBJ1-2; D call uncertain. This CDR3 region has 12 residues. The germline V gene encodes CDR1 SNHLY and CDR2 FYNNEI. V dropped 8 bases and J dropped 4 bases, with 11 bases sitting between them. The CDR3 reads CASGRVSYGYTF. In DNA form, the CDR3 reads TGTGCCAGCGGCCGGGTATCCTATGGCTACACCTTC.

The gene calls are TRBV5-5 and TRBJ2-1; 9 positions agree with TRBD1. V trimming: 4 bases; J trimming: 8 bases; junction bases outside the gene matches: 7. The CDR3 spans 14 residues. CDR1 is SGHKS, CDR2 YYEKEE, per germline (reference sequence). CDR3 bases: TGTGCCAGCAGCCCGGGACAGGGTGACGATGAGCAGTTCTTC. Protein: CASSPGQGDDEQFF.

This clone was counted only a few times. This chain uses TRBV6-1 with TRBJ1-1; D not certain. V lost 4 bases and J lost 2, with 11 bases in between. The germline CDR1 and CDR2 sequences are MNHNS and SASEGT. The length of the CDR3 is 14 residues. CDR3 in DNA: TGTGCCAGCAGTGCGGGAGCCAGAAACACTGAAGCTTTCTTT. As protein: CASSAGARNTEAFF.

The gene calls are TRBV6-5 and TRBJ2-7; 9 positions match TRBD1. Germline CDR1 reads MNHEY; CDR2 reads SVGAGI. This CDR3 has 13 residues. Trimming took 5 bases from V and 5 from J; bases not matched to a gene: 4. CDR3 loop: CASSTGTGNEQYF. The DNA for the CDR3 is TGTGCCAGCAGTACCGGGACAGGGAACGAGCAGTACTTC.

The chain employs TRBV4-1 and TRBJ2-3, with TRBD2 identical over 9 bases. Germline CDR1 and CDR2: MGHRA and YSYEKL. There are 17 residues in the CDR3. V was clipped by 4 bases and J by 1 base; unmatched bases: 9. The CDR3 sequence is CASSPYPSGTGTDTQYF. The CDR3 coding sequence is TGCGCCAGCAGCCCCTACCCTAGCGGGACAGGCACAGATACGCAGTATTTT.

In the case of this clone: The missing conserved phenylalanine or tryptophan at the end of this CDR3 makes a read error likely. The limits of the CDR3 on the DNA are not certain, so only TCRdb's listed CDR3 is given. CDR3 sequence: CASSPTLGALHQIEL. J is TRBJ2-7 and V is TRBV5-6; the D call TRBD1 from the table was never checked on the DNA. Ends included, the CDR3 has 15 residues. CDR1 and CDR2 from the germline V gene are SGHDT and YYEEEE.

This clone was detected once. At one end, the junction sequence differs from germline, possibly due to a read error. The CDR3 DNA sequence: TGTGCTAGCAGCTCCCAGGGGAGTAGGATCGAGACCCAGTACTTC. Translation: CASSSQGSRIETQYF. The V and J genes are TRBV7-7 and TRBJ2-5; D is possibly TRBD1 (6 bases). Germline V CDR1 and CDR2: SSHAT, FNYEAQ (reference sequence). CDR3 length equals 15 residues.

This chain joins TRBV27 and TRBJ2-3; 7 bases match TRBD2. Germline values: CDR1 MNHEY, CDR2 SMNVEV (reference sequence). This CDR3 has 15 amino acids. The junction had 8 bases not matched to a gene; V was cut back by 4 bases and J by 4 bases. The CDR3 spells CASSSGASGSDTQYF. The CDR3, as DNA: TGTGCCAGCAGTTCCGGGGCTAGCGGATCAGATACGCAGTATTTT.

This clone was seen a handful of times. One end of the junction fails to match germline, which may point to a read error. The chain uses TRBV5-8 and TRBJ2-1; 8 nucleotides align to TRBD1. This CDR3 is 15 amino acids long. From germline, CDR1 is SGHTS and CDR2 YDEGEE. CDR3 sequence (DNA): TGTGCCAGCAGCTTTCCGGGTACCACCAGGGGGCAGATAGTCTTC. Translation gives CASSFPGTTRGQIVF. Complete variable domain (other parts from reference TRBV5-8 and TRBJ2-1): EAGVTQSPTHLIKTRGQQATLRCSPISGHTSVYWYQQALGLGLQFLLWYDEGEERNRGNFPPRFSGRQFPNYSSELNVNALELEDSALYLCASSFPGTTRGQIVFGPGTRLTVL.

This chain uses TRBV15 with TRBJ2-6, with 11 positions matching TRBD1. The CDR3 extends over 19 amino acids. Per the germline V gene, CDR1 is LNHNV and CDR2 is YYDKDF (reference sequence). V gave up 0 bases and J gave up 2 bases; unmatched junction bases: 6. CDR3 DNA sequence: TGTGCCACCAGCAGAGATGGGACAGGGGGAGTGACTGGGGCCAACGTCCTGACTTTC. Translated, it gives CATSRDGTGGVTGANVLTF.